A selection of T cell receptor beta chains follows, all from one sample in a study of cytomegalovirus exposure and HLA in healthy donors. Data came from immunoSEQ multiplex PCR; TCRdb stores just in-frame clones and leaves some out. The table records under 150,000 clones, 76% of them present only once. Sample: PBMCs. The receptors were gathered from a woman aged 40 to 50 in good health and CMV-seronegative. Each CDR3 is given with its conserved first and last residue. Each record gives: J gene, CDR3 length, V gene, CDR3 protein.

j_call: TRBJ2-5; cdr3_length: 15; v_call: TRBV7-9; cdr3_aa: CASSLDASGGKTQYF
j_call: TRBJ2-7; cdr3_length: 15; v_call: TRBV5-1; cdr3_aa: CASSPKRGGAYEQYF
j_call: TRBJ2-5; cdr3_length: 15; v_call: TRBV5-1; cdr3_aa: CASSSGLARQETQYF
j_call: TRBJ2-7; cdr3_length: 16; v_call: TRBV2; cdr3_aa: CASSEVRTGYNYEQYF
j_call: TRBJ2-7; cdr3_length: 14; v_call: TRBV2; cdr3_aa: CASSGGRGGYEQYF
j_call: TRBJ2-3; cdr3_length: 15; v_call: TRBV5-1; cdr3_aa: CASSPDSRSTDTQYF
j_call: TRBJ1-1; cdr3_length: 15; v_call: TRBV6-5; cdr3_aa: CASSYSVSGDTEAFF
j_call: TRBJ2-1; cdr3_length: 13; v_call: TRBV6-1; cdr3_aa: CASSVFGYNEQFF
j_call: TRBJ1-4; cdr3_length: 16; v_call: TRBV6-5; cdr3_aa: CASSYSLTSTNEKLFF
j_call: TRBJ2-7; cdr3_length: 13; v_call: TRBV7-2; cdr3_aa: CASSFDRLYEQYF
j_call: TRBJ2-7; cdr3_length: 14; v_call: TRBV7-8; cdr3_aa: CASSLEGTSREQYF
j_call: TRBJ1-5; cdr3_length: 14; v_call: TRBV4-1; cdr3_aa: CASSQETRAQPQHF
j_call: TRBJ1-2; cdr3_length: 13; v_call: TRBV4-1; cdr3_aa: CASSQDLDYGYTF
j_call: TRBJ2-6; cdr3_length: 17; v_call: TRBV5-1; cdr3_aa: CASSTGQFSSGANVLTF
j_call: TRBJ1-6; cdr3_length: 15; v_call: TRBV5-1; cdr3_aa: CASSLAVAGHSPLHF
j_call: TRBJ2-3; cdr3_length: 16; v_call: TRBV28; cdr3_aa: CASSQTSGGAADTQYF
j_call: TRBJ2-5; cdr3_length: 15; v_call: TRBV5-4; cdr3_aa: CASSFGQGAVETQYF
j_call: TRBJ1-1; cdr3_length: 16; v_call: TRBV10-3; cdr3_aa: CATDSASKQGDTEAFF
j_call: TRBJ2-5; cdr3_length: 14; v_call: TRBV6-5; cdr3_aa: CASRRQGGQETQYF
j_call: TRBJ2-7; cdr3_length: 16; v_call: TRBV6-6; cdr3_aa: CASSVSSGGPSYEQYF
j_call: TRBJ2-3; cdr3_length: 14; v_call: TRBV13; cdr3_aa: CASSLGLGTDTQYF
j_call: TRBJ1-3; cdr3_length: 14; v_call: TRBV11-3; cdr3_aa: CASSLGTPGNTIYF
j_call: TRBJ1-2; cdr3_length: 14; v_call: TRBV7-8; cdr3_aa: CASSLGLRVDGYTF
j_call: TRBJ1-4; cdr3_length: 12; v_call: TRBV2; cdr3_aa: CAGRDRGEKLFF
j_call: TRBJ1-1; cdr3_length: 14; v_call: TRBV4-2; cdr3_aa: CASSQPTGNPEAFF
j_call: TRBJ2-7; cdr3_length: 16; v_call: TRBV27; cdr3_aa: CASSLSPDSSAYEQYF
j_call: TRBJ1-1; cdr3_length: 14; v_call: TRBV18; cdr3_aa: CASSPRGLNTEAFF
j_call: TRBJ2-1; cdr3_length: 18; v_call: TRBV28; cdr3_aa: CASTPSGLAGAFYNEQFF
j_call: TRBJ2-5; cdr3_length: 19; v_call: TRBV15; cdr3_aa: CATSRDGFRLLARPETQYF
j_call: TRBJ2-7; cdr3_length: 12; v_call: TRBV12-5; cdr3_aa: CASGNRGREQYF
j_call: TRBJ2-7; cdr3_length: 15; v_call: TRBV5-1; cdr3_aa: CASSTAGGLFYEQYF
j_call: TRBJ2-1; cdr3_length: 12; v_call: TRBV6-6; cdr3_aa: CASRSQNNEQFF
j_call: TRBJ2-7; cdr3_length: 16; v_call: TRBV18; cdr3_aa: CASSLPSGGASYEQYF
j_call: TRBJ1-1; cdr3_length: 12; v_call: TRBV19; cdr3_aa: CASSPVGTEAFF
j_call: TRBJ1-2; cdr3_length: 16; v_call: TRBV10-3; cdr3_aa: CAISAFESPRANGYTF
j_call: TRBJ2-7; cdr3_length: 14; v_call: TRBV7-9; cdr3_aa: CASAPGQISYEQYF
j_call: TRBJ1-5; cdr3_length: 11; v_call: TRBV20-1; cdr3_aa: CSARLKIPQHF
j_call: TRBJ2-1; cdr3_length: 16; v_call: TRBV7-9; cdr3_aa: CSSSLEGVTGHNEQFF
j_call: TRBJ2-2; cdr3_length: 15; v_call: TRBV2; cdr3_aa: CASSARATNTGELFF
j_call: TRBJ2-5; cdr3_length: 18; v_call: TRBV30; cdr3_aa: CAWSVSWTSGRFQETQYF
j_call: TRBJ2-3; cdr3_length: 16; v_call: TRBV28; cdr3_aa: CASSLLGQGGTDTQYF
j_call: TRBJ1-1; cdr3_length: 13; v_call: TRBV7-9; cdr3_aa: CASSLTTVTEAFF
j_call: TRBJ1-1; cdr3_length: 15; v_call: TRBV5-1; cdr3_aa: CASSLVPRENTEAFF
j_call: TRBJ2-5; cdr3_length: 11; v_call: TRBV2; cdr3_aa: CASSGEETQYF
j_call: TRBJ2-6; cdr3_length: 15; v_call: TRBV7-9; cdr3_aa: CASRPQGSGANVLTF
j_call: TRBJ2-5; cdr3_length: 13; v_call: TRBV11-2; cdr3_aa: CASSPSRQETQYF
j_call: TRBJ1-4; cdr3_length: 17; v_call: TRBV28; cdr3_aa: CASQGILAGGIGEKLFF